This T cell receptor (beta chain) derives from a study of glioma-infiltrating T cells after dendritic cell vaccination. On the study more broadly: Patients had newly diagnosed or recurrent glioblastoma and received dendritic cell vaccines. At biweekly intervals, patients got three intradermal dendritic cell vaccine injections. General study results and limits: No direct clonality-survival link was found; a diverse polyclonal response may matter.

Data came from immunoSEQ multiplex PCR; TCRdb stores just in-frame clones and leaves some out. The table has roughly 85,000 clones, 85% seen once. Time point meaning: after dendritic cell vaccination, including at tumor progression/relapse. Points on this clone: Its antigen is undetermined.

Germline lookup yields CDR1 SNHLY and CDR2 FYNNEI. This CDR3 contains 14 residues. V was pared by 7 bases and J by 4 bases, with 16 bases between. The chain couples TRBV2 to TRBJ1-2; D is undetermined. The TCR was taken from a human donor with glioblastoma. Here the sequenced sample was blood, taken after dendritic cell vaccination. The chain's CDR3 is CASIVTEGSYGYTF. In nucleotides, the CDR3 is TGTGCCAGCATCGTCACTGAGGGAAGCTATGGCTACACCTTC.